Each of the 26 T cell receptor beta chains below was sequenced from the same sample in a study of a mutant IDH1 vaccine in newly diagnosed glioma. The time point was: week 47, end of study. In every dose of vaccine, 300 ug of mutant IDH1 20-mer peptide was given alongside topical imiquimod. These receptors lack a known antigen. The protocol was immunoSEQ multiplex PCR, while the TCRdb copy is restricted to in-frame clones and leaves out a portion. Of 40,000 to 45,000 clones in the sample, approximately 79% were seen once. The specimen comprised PBMCs, sampled from a glioma patient whose treatment included an IDH1 peptide vaccine. These receptors originate from a man aged 18 to 35 with glioma. Some clones in this sample may be carry-over from other donors' samples.

This clone was recorded only once. The rearrangement links TRBV29-1 to TRBJ2-1, with 7 nucleotides matching TRBD1. The V gene end was trimmed by 7 bases and the J gene end by 5 bases; junction bases not matched to a gene: 11. In germline, CDR1 is SQVTM, CDR2 ANQGSEA. This CDR3 contains 14 residues. CDR3 amino acids: CSADPGQANNEQFF. The CDR3 region has the DNA TGCAGCGCGGATCCCGGACAGGCGAACAATGAGCAGTTCTTC.

The genes are TRBV7-2 and TRBJ1-4; perhaps TRBD1 as D (6 bases). Germline CDR1 and CDR2: SGHTA and FQGNSA. The CDR3 covers 17 residues. The V end lost 4 bases, the J end lost 7 bases, and 22 bases lay between the germline ends. The CDR3, as DNA: TGTGCCAGCAGCTCGTACGGACCAGGGGCCGGGGCTGAAAAACTGTTTTTT. Translating it yields CASSSYGPGAGAEKLFF.

In this sample, this clone turned up once. The genes are TRBV30 and TRBJ1-5; D gene uncertain. The CDR3 has 12 residues. Germline CDR1 GTSNPN, CDR2 SVGIG (reference sequence). The V and J ends lost 2 bases and 3 bases respectively, with 5 bases between them. As DNA, the CDR3 is TGTGCCTGGAGTTTAGTCAATCAGCCCCAGCATTTT. Amino acid sequence: CAWSLVNQPQHF.

This chain connects TRBV4-3 to TRBJ1-1; no definite D call. Germline V CDR1 and CDR2: LGHNA, YSLEER. There are 15 residues in the CDR3. The V gene lost 1 base and the J gene lost 0 bases, with 9 bases spanning the gap. Written as DNA, the CDR3 is TGCGCCAGCAGCCAAGGACCGAATATGAACACTGAAGCTTTCTTT. It translates to CASSQGPNMNTEAFF.

The rearrangement uses TRBV29-1 and TRBJ2-5, with D perhaps given as TRBD1 or TRBD2 (5 bases each). Germline assignment: CDR1 SQVTM and CDR2 ANQGSEA. Deletions cut 8 bases from V and 4 bases from J, with 14 bases between. This CDR3 spans 12 amino acids. CDR3 in amino acids: CSLGLAGETQYF. CDR3 sequence (DNA): TGCAGCCTGGGGCTAGCCGGAGAGACCCAGTACTTC.

A single count supports this clone. The rearrangement links TRBV27 to TRBJ1-5; 9 nucleotides line up with TRBD1. This CDR3 is built from 15 residues. Germline loops: CDR1 MNHEY, CDR2 SMNVEV (reference sequence). Trimming removed 5 bases from V and 1 base from J; junction bases left unmatched: 3. CDR3 loop: CASSTDRGSNQPQHF. The CDR3 DNA reads TGTGCCAGCAGTACAGACAGGGGGAGCAATCAGCCCCAGCATTTT.

This clone was seen only a few times. The genes are TRBV9 and TRBJ1-1; D is unresolved. The V end lost 4 bases, the J end lost 1 base, and 11 bases lay between the germline ends. This CDR3 is 14 amino acids long. Germline V lookup: CDR1 SGDLS, CDR2 YYNGEE. As DNA, the CDR3 is TGTGCCAGCAGCCTCACGGGAGGGAACACTGAAGCTTTCTTT. Amino acid sequence: CASSLTGGNTEAFF. The full variable domain, rest sourced from reference TRBV9 and TRBJ1-1, is DSGVTQTPKHLITATGQRVTLRCSPRSGDLSVYWYQQSLDQGLQFLIQYYNGEERAKGNILERFSAQQFPDLHSELNLSSLELGDSALYFCASSLTGGNTEAFFGQGTRLTVV.

V gene TRBV2 combines with J gene TRBJ1-5, with TRBD1 as a possible D gene (5 bases). This CDR3 contains 13 residues. Between the trimmed V and J ends, which lost 8 bases and 6 bases, there was a span of 14 bases. CDR1 and CDR2 from the germline V gene are SNHLY and FYNNEI. The CDR3 spells CASLRARGQPQHF. The CDR3 coding sequence is TGTGCCAGCCTCAGGGCGCGTGGTCAGCCCCAGCATTTT.

Remarks on this clone: The same CDR3 can be traced to other DNA sequences in this sample. The V gene is TRBV6-6, the J gene TRBJ1-3; 7 bases fit TRBD1. CDR3 length equals 15 residues. V gave up 2 bases and J gave up 4 bases; unmatched junction bases: 5. Looked up from germline, CDR1 is MNHNY and CDR2 is SVGAGI (reference sequence). The CDR3 coding sequence is TGTGCCAGCAGTTACGGTCAGGGGGTGGGAAACACCATATATTTT. This encodes CASSYGQGVGNTIYF.

The CDR3 nucleotides are TGTGCCAGCAGTAGACCGGGACACACCTACGAGCAGTACTTC. This encodes CASSRPGHTYEQYF. This chain links TRBV27 with TRBJ2-7; tentative D call: TRBD1 (6 bases). Germline loops: CDR1 MNHEY, CDR2 SMNVEV (reference sequence). Trimming shortened V by 5 bases and J by 2 bases, and 13 bases separated the two germline ends. This CDR3 comprises 14 residues.

This clone was found once. This sequence joins TRBV7-9 and TRBJ2-1, with a tentative D call TRBD2 (6 bases). The CDR3 has 19 residues. Per germline, CDR1 SEHNR and CDR2 FQNEAQ (reference sequence). Deletions cut 4 bases from V and 4 bases from J, with 26 bases between. CDR3 protein: CASSSVGSGWKVGYNEQFF. The CDR3 nucleotides read TGTGCCAGCAGCTCGGTGGGAAGCGGGTGGAAGGTAGGATACAATGAGCAGTTCTTC.

The V call is TRBV7-6, the J call TRBJ2-3; TRBD2 agrees at 9 bases. The germline CDR1 and CDR2 sequences are SGHVS and FNYEAQ. This CDR3 comprises 16 residues. The V gene end was trimmed by 4 bases and the J gene end by 4 bases; junction bases not matched to a gene: 9. CDR3 coding DNA: TGTGCCAGCAGCTCCGGACTAGCGCCTGGTTCAGATACGCAGTATTTT. It translates to CASSSGLAPGSDTQYF.

The chain uses TRBV7-8 and TRBJ2-2; D assignment may be TRBD1 or TRBD2 (5 bases each). The germline V and J ends were trimmed by 3 bases and 5 bases, with 10 bases remaining between them. Germline V lookup: CDR1 SGHVS, CDR2 FQNEAQ. There are 14 residues in the CDR3. This CDR3 reads CASSFDWGTGELFF. DNA for the CDR3: TGTGCCAGCAGCTTCGACTGGGGGACCGGGGAGCTGTTTTTT. The whole variable domain, remainder taken from reference TRBV7-8 and TRBJ2-2, is GAGVSQSPRYKVAKRGQDVALRCDPISGHVSLFWYQQALGQGPEFLTYFQNEAQLDKSGLPSDRFFAERPEGSVSTLKIQRTQQEDSAVYLCASSFDWGTGELFFGEGSRLTVL.

The CDR3 here is CASSANRGQGEQYF. The CDR3 coding sequence is TGTGCCAGCAGTGCAAACAGGGGGCAAGGTGAGCAGTACTTC. This sequence joins TRBV27 and TRBJ2-7; 9 bases align to TRBD1. J lost 7 bases, V lost 5 bases, and 9 bases had no gene match. Germline lookup yields CDR1 MNHEY and CDR2 SMNVEV (reference sequence). This CDR3 has 14 residues.

This chain connects TRBV2 to TRBJ2-1, with TRBD2 matching 12 bases. Unmatched junction bases numbered 11, after V lost 6 bases and J lost 8 bases. From germline, CDR1 is SNHLY and CDR2 FYNNEI. This CDR3 spans 16 amino acids. Here the CDR3 reads CASRARTSGKVDEQFF. DNA of the CDR3: TGTGCCAGCAGGGCCAGGACTAGCGGGAAGGTCGATGAGCAGTTCTTC.

The rearrangement uses TRBV28 and TRBJ1-5; D is unclear. V was trimmed by 6 bases and J by 6 bases, leaving 6 bases between them. CDR1 MDHEN and CDR2 SYDVKM come from the germline V gene. The CDR3 is 11 residues long. CDR3 nucleotides: TGTGCCAGCAGGGACGTTCAGCCCCAGCATTTT. Protein sequence: CASRDVQPQHF.

The chain joins TRBV6-5 to TRBJ1-1; possible D gene TRBD1, 6 bases. The germline CDR1 and CDR2 sequences are MNHEY and SVGAGI. The CDR3 has 15 residues. Deletions cut 2 bases from V and 1 base from J, with 11 bases between. CDR3 nucleotide sequence: TGTGCCAGCAGTTACCCCGGGACAACGAACACTGAAGCTTTCTTT. It is translated as CASSYPGTTNTEAFF.

J is TRBJ2-7 and V is TRBV5-4; D possibly corresponds to TRBD1 (6 bases). Deletions cut 0 bases from V and 4 bases from J, with 14 bases between. This CDR3 contains 15 residues. CDR1 and CDR2 (germline): SGHNT, YYREEE (reference sequence). The CDR3 spells CASSLGGGLMYEQYF. The CDR3 coding sequence is TGTGCCAGCAGCTTGGGAGGGGGTTTGATGTACGAGCAGTACTTC.

The chain joins TRBV11-2 to TRBJ2-7; D remains ambiguous. The CDR3 is 11 amino acids. Trimming took 2 bases from V and 4 from J, leaving 3 bases between them. CDR1 is SGHAT, CDR2 FQNNGV, per germline. CDR3 amino acids: CASSLQYEQYF. The DNA of the CDR3 is TGTGCCAGCAGCTTACAGTACGAGCAGTACTTC. Complete variable domain (other parts from reference TRBV11-2 and TRBJ2-7): EAGVAQSPRYKIIEKRQSVAFWCNPISGHATLYWYQQILGQGPKLLIQFQNNGVVDDSQLPKDRFSAERLKGVDSTLKIQPAKLEDSAVYLCASSLQYEQYFGPGTRLTVT.

V and J are TRBV7-2 and TRBJ2-7; TRBD2 aligns across 9 bases. Germline CDR1 and CDR2: SGHTA and FQGNSA. There are 19 residues in the CDR3. V lost 4 bases to trimming and J lost 1 base; unmatched junction nucleotides: 17. The CDR3 region has the DNA TGTGCCAGCAGCTATCCTCCGCGGCTAGCGGGGATCGAGTCCTACGAGCAGTACTTC. This sequence encodes CASSYPPRLAGIESYEQYF.

In DNA, the CDR3 is TGTGCCAGCAGTGAATCGGGGAGCTATGGCTACACCTTC. Translation: CASSESGSYGYTF. The V gene is TRBV25-1, the J gene TRBJ1-2; D gene ambiguous. V lost 1 base to trimming and J lost 4 bases, with 7 bases between them. Germline V lookup: CDR1 MGHDK, CDR2 SYGVNS. The CDR3 has 13 residues.

V and J are TRBV11-2 and TRBJ1-1; no reliable D call. Trimming removed 5 bases from V and 0 bases from J, with 7 bases in between. The CDR3 consists of 13 residues. Germline assignment: CDR1 SGHAT and CDR2 FQNNGV. The CDR3 coding sequence is TGTGCCAGCAGCCCTCAGATGAACACTGAAGCTTTCTTT. Translating gives CASSPQMNTEAFF.

The chain recombines TRBV10-3 with TRBJ1-5, with TRBD1 matching 8 bases. Trimming at V came to 0 bases and at J to 2 bases, leaving 0 bases not matched to a gene. This CDR3 comprises 15 residues. Germline V gene sequence: CDR1 ENHRY, CDR2 SYGVKD. CDR3 nucleotide sequence: TGTGCCATCAGTGAGTCGGGACAGGGCAATCAGCCCCAGCATTTT. Amino acid sequence: CAISESGQGNQPQHF.

This chain uses TRBV4-3 with TRBJ2-7; TRBD1 agrees at 8 bases. The CDR3 contains 14 residues. Trimming removed 3 bases from V and 3 bases from J; junction bases left unmatched: 4. Per the germline V gene, CDR1 is LGHNA and CDR2 is YSLEER. CDR3 sequence (DNA): TGCGCCAGCAGCCAGGACAGGGCGGACTACGAGCAGTACTTC. Its protein is CASSQDRADYEQYF.

V is TRBV9 and J is TRBJ1-1, with a possible D match to TRBD1 (5 bases). CDR3 size: 12 residues. V lost 4 bases and J lost 7, with 11 bases in between. CDR1 and CDR2 (germline): SGDLS, YYNGEE. This chain's CDR3 is CASSTLQGEAFF. Here the CDR3 DNA reads TGTGCCAGCAGCACTCTGCAGGGTGAAGCTTTCTTT.

DNA of the CDR3: TGTGCCTGGGCCCCGGGTAGGGTCCAATCCTTCTACGAGCAGTACTTC. Translating gives CAWAPGRVQSFYEQYF. The J gene is TRBJ2-7, the V gene TRBV30; D is uncertain. Germline V gives CDR1 GTSNPN, CDR2 SVGIG (reference sequence). Trimming took off 5 bases at V and 3 bases at J, with 23 bases between the two ends. The CDR3 is made up of 16 amino acids.